This TCR beta chain appears in the sequencing data of a study of control samples from healthy donors and cancer patients. Some clones are missing from TCRdb's copy, which holds only in-frame ones; the method was immunoSEQ multiplex PCR. The data hold 150,000 to 170,000 clones, with over 85% observed a single time. Trimming removed 4 bases at V and 0 bases at J, with 10 bases between. The CDR3 runs 16 residues. Germline assignment: CDR1 LGHDT and CDR2 YNNKEL (reference sequence). The sample was blood. This TCR came from a man aged 40-50 years in good health. J is TRBJ2-6 and V is TRBV3-1 (or the pseudogene TRBV3-2), with TRBD1 as a possible D gene (5 bases). In DNA form, the CDR3 reads TGTGCCAGCAGCCGGCAGGGCCTCTCTGGGGCCAACGTCCTGACTTTC. Protein sequence: CASSRQGLSGANVLTF.